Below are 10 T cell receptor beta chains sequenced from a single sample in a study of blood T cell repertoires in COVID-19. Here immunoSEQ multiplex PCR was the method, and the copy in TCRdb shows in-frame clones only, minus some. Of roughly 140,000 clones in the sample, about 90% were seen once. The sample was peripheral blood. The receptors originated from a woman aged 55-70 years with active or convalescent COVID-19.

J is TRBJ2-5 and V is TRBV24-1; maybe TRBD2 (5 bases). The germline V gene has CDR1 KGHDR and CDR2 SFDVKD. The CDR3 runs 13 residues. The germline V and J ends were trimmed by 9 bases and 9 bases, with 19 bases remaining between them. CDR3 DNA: TGTGCCACCGCGGGCTCCGACGGTAGGGCCCAGTACTTC. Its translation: CATAGSDGRAQYF.

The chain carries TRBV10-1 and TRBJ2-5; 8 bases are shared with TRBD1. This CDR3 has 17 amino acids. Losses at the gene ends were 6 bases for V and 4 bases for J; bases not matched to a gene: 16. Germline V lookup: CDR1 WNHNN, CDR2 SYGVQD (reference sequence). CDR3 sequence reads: CASRVPSGRGRRETQYF. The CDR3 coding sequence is TGCGCCAGCAGGGTCCCCAGCGGCAGGGGGCGACGAGAGACCCAGTACTTC.

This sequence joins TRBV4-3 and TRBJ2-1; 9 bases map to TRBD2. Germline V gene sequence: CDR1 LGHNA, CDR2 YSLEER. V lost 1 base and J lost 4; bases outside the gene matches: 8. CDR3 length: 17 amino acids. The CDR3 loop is CASSQGASGATYNEQFF. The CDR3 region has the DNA TGCGCCAGCAGCCAAGGGGCTAGCGGGGCTACTTACAATGAGCAGTTCTTC.

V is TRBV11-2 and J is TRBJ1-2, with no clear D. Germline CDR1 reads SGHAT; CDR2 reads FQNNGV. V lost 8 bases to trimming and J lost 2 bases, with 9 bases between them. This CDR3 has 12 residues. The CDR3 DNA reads TGTGCCAGCGGCCAGGAAAACTATGGCTACACCTTC. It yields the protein CASGQENYGYTF.

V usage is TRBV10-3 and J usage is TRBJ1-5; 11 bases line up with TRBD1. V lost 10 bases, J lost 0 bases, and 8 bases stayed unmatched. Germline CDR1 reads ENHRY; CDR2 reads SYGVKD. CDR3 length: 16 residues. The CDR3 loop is CATKGQGGDSNQPQHF. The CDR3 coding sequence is TGTGCCACTAAGGGACAGGGGGGGGATAGCAATCAGCCCCAGCATTTT.

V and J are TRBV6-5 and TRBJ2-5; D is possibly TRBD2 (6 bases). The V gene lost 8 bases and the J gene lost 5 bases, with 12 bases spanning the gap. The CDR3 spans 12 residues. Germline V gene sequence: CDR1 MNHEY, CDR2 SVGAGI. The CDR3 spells CASDSGRETQYF. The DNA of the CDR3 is TGTGCCAGCGATTCGGGGAGGGAGACCCAGTACTTC.

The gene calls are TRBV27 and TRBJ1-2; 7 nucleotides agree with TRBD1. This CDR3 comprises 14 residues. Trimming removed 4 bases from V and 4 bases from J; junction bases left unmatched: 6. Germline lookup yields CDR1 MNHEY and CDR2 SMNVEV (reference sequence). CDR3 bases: TGTGCCAGCAGTTGGGCCCGGGACAGCTATGGCTACACCTTC. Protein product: CASSWARDSYGYTF.

The CDR3 region is CASSYSPGEGARGGELFF. As DNA, the CDR3 is TGTGCCAGCAGTTACTCCCCGGGTGAGGGGGCGCGAGGCGGGGAGCTGTTTTTT. The gene calls are TRBV6-2 or TRBV6-3 and TRBJ2-2; 7 positions match TRBD1. The ends lost 0 bases at V and 7 bases at J; junction bases unmatched: 14. Germline V gene lookup returns CDR1 MNHEY and CDR2 SVGEGT. The CDR3 is 18 amino acids.

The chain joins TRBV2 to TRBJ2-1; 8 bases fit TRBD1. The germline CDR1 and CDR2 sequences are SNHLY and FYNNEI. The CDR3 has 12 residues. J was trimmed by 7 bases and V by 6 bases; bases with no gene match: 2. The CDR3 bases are TGTGCCAGCAGACGACAGGGGAATGAGCAGTTCTTC. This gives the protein CASRRQGNEQFF. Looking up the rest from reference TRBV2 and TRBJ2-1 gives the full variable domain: EPEVTQTPSHQVTQMGQEVILRCVPISNHLYFYWYRQILGQKVEFLVSFYNNEISEKSEIFDDQFSVERPDGSNFTLKIRSTKLEDSAMYFCASRRQGNEQFFGPGTRLTVL.

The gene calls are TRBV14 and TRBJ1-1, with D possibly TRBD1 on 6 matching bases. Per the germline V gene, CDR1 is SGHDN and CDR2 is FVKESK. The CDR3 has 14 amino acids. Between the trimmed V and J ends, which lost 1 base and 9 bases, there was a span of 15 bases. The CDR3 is CASSQAGAGVKAFF. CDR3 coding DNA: TGTGCCAGCAGCCAAGCAGGGGCCGGGGTAAAAGCTTTCTTT.